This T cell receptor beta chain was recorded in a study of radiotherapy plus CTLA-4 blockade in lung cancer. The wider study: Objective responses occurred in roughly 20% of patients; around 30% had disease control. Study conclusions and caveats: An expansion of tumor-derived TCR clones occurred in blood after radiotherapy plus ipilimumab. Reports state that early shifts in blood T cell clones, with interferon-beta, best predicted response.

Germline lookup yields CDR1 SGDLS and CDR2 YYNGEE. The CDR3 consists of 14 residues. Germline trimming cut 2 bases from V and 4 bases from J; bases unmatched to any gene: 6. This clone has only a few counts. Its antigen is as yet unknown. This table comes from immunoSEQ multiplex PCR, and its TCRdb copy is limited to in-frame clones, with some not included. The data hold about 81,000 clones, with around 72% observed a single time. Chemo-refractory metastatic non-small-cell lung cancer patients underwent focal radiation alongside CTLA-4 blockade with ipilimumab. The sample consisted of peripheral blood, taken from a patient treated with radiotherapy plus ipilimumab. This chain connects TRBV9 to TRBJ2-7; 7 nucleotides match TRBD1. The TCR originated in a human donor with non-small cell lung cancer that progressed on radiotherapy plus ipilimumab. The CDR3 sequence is CASSVDRDGYEQYF. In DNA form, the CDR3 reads TGTGCCAGCAGCGTTGACAGGGACGGTTACGAGCAGTACTTC. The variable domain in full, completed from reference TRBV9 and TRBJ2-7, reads DSGVTQTPKHLITATGQRVTLRCSPRSGDLSVYWYQQSLDQGLQFLIQYYNGEERAKGNILERFSAQQFPDLHSELNLSSLELGDSALYFCASSVDRDGYEQYFGPGTRLTVT.